The 22 T cell receptor beta chains below come from one sample, sequenced in a study of CD8+CD57+ T cells in acquired aplastic anemia. Genomic DNA served as template for TCR beta VDJ and CDR3 profiling. Via MiXCR, TCRdb re-called the reads, giving one row per CDR3 protein. The sample consists of hundreds of thousands of distinct CDR3 sequences, 55% to 70% of them appearing once. Sequencing input: sorted CD4+, CD8+, or CD8+CD57+ T cells (not recorded which) from PBMCs. These receptors were collected from a human donor in good health, serving as a control.

Note on this clonotype: The CDR3 does not close with the conserved phenylalanine or tryptophan, likely indicating a read error. The limits of the CDR3 on the DNA are not certain, so only TCRdb's listed CDR3 is given. The chain has TRBV7-9 and TRBJ2-5. CDR1 is SEHNR, CDR2 FQNEAQ, per germline (reference sequence). Including both end residues, the CDR3 is 13 amino acids long. CDR3 sequence: CASSPEGGDPVLR.

The rearrangement joins TRBV7-2 to TRBJ2-1, with D uncertain. Trimming took off 2 bases at V and 13 bases at J, with 24 bases between the two ends. The CDR3 has 16 amino acids. Per the germline V gene, CDR1 is SGHTA and CDR2 is FQGNSA. DNA for the CDR3: TGTGCCAGCAGCTTAACGGCGGCGGCACTATTAGATGTCCAGTTCTTC. Translation: CASSLTAAALLDVQFF.

This clonotype came up a few times. This chain uses TRBV5-6 with TRBJ2-5; 9 nucleotides line up with TRBD2. The CDR3 is 15 residues long. Germline assignment: CDR1 SGHDT and CDR2 YYEEEE. Trimming took 1 base from V and 5 from J; bases not matched to a gene: 6. The CDR3 sequence: CASSLPAGGYETQYF. The CDR3 nucleotides read TGTGCCAGCAGCTTGCCAGCGGGGGGCTATGAGACCCAGTACTTC.

About this clonotype itself: Sequence at one end of the junction differs from germline and may be a read error. The chain couples TRBV2 to TRBJ2-7, with TRBD2 identical over 8 bases. CDR1 SNHLY and CDR2 FYNNEI come from the germline V gene. The CDR3 length is 15 residues. In DNA form, the CDR3 reads TGTGCCAGCAGTGCTCGAGCGGGGGTCTCCCACGAGCAGTACTTC. Translated, it gives CASSARAGVSHEQYF.

In the case of this clonotype: Compared with germline, one end of the junction differs, possibly owing to a read error. The V and J genes are TRBV7-2 and TRBJ1-2; no definite D call. CDR1 and CDR2 (germline): SGHTA, FQGNSA. The CDR3 consists of 14 residues. CDR3 DNA: TGTGCCAGCAGCGTGCAGGAGTCTATAGCTCAGCACTTTTTC. Translated: CASSVQESIAQHFF. The complete variable domain, with remaining parts taken from reference TRBV7-2 and TRBJ1-2, reads GAGVSQSPSNKVTEKGKDVELRCDPISGHTALYWYRQSLGQGLEFLIYFQGNSAPDKSGLPSDRFSAERTGGSVSTLTIQRTQQEDSAVYLCASSVQESIAQHFFGSGTRLTVV.

This clonotype appeared many times. The rearrangement links TRBV30 to TRBJ1-6; perhaps TRBD1 as D (6 bases). The CDR3 has 14 amino acids. Germline V gives CDR1 GTSNPN, CDR2 SVGIG (reference sequence). Trimming left V 0 bases short and J 7 bases short, with 10 bases between. CDR3 coding DNA: TGTGCCTGGAGTGTCACAGGGTCAAATTCACCCCTCCACTTT. Protein product: CAWSVTGSNSPLHF.

This clonotype was detected ten times or more. The chain uses TRBV7-3 and TRBJ2-3; perhaps TRBD1 as D (5 bases). Germline CDR1 is SGHTA and CDR2 is FQGTGA. V shed 0 bases and J shed 5 bases, with 18 bases lying between them. This CDR3 has 17 residues. The CDR3 coding sequence is TGTGCCAGCAGCTTAACGTACTTCGCGGCCCAGGGAGATACGCAGTATTTT. Protein sequence: CASSLTYFAAQGDTQYF. The variable domain in full, completed from reference TRBV7-3 and TRBJ2-3, reads GAGVSQTPSNKVTEKGKYVELRCDPISGHTALYWYRQSLGQGPEFLIYFQGTGAADDSGLPNDRFFAVRPEGSVSTLKIQRTERGDSAVYLCASSLTYFAAQGDTQYFGPGTRLTVL.

The rearrangement uses TRBV5-5 and TRBJ1-6; D is perhaps TRBD1 (5 bases). The germline V gene encodes CDR1 SGHKS and CDR2 YYEKEE (reference sequence). Trimming pared 4 bases from V and 12 bases from J, leaving 14 bases between. The CDR3 sequence is 13 residues long. CDR3 nucleotide sequence: TGTGCCAGCAGCGTGCCTACGGGGGAACCCCTCCACTTT. Residues: CASSVPTGEPLHF.

This chain connects TRBV4-2 to TRBJ2-5; D remains unclear. The V gene's germline CDR1 is LGHNA and CDR2 YNFKEQ. The CDR3 length is 12 residues. Trimming cost V 5 bases and J 6 bases, with 10 bases left between them. The CDR3 is CASSTPRKTQYF. In nucleotides, the CDR3 is TGTGCCAGCAGCACCCCACGCAAGACCCAGTACTTC.

The J gene is TRBJ2-7, the V gene TRBV11-2; D might be TRBD1 (5 bases). Trimming pared 5 bases from V and 5 bases from J, leaving 16 bases between. Germline CDR1 reads SGHAT; CDR2 reads FQNNGV. This CDR3 contains 14 residues. CDR3 DNA: TGTGCCAGCAGCCAAGCTTTGGTCAGGGACGAGCAGTACTTC. Translated: CASSQALVRDEQYF.

The genes are TRBV7-3 and TRBJ1-6; D gene ambiguous. Trimming left V 5 bases short and J 17 bases short, with 25 bases between. Looked up from germline, CDR1 is SGHTA and CDR2 is FQGTGA. CDR3 size: 15 residues. DNA for the CDR3: TGTGCCAGCAGCCCTAGTGGCGGGAACACTTCAGCTTTCCACTTT. Protein sequence: CASSPSGGNTSAFHF.

This clonotype was seen a few times. The genes are TRBV2 and TRBJ2-7; possible D gene TRBD1, 6 bases. The CDR3 extends over 13 amino acids. Germline V gene sequence: CDR1 SNHLY, CDR2 FYNNEI. V lost 4 bases, J lost 6 bases, and 13 bases lay in between. CDR3 coding DNA: TGTGCCAGCAGTGGACTCGTGGGGGCCGAGCAGTACTTC. This codes for CASSGLVGAEQYF. Full variable domain (outside the CDR3, taken from reference TRBV2 and TRBJ2-7): EPEVTQTPSHQVTQMGQEVILRCVPISNHLYFYWYRQILGQKVEFLVSFYNNEISEKSEIFDDQFSVERPDGSNFTLKIRSTKLEDSAMYFCASSGLVGAEQYFGPGTRLTVT.

This clonotype was detected many times. The chain employs TRBV7-3 and TRBJ2-7; 10 bases map to TRBD2. The CDR3 is 15 amino acids. From germline, CDR1 is SGHTA and CDR2 FQGTGA. Trimming at V came to 5 bases and at J to 4 bases, leaving 8 bases not matched to a gene. DNA of the CDR3: TGTGCCAGCAGCGCGCTAGCGGGGGTTAGGTACGAGCAGTACTTC. It is translated as CASSALAGVRYEQYF.

This clonotype has a single count. This chain joins TRBV5-5 and TRBJ2-2, with TRBD1 as a possible D gene (5 bases). This CDR3 has 14 residues. Germline V gives CDR1 SGHKS, CDR2 YYEKEE (reference sequence). V was trimmed by 4 bases and J by 6 bases, leaving 13 bases between them. The CDR3 loop is CASSPDIFPGELFF. CDR3 bases: TGTGCCAGCAGCCCGGACATCTTCCCCGGGGAGCTGTTTTTT.

This clonotype was seen repeatedly, ten times or more. The V and J genes are TRBV12-3 or TRBV12-4 and TRBJ2-3, with D maybe TRBD2 (5 bases). Trimming stripped 6 bases from V and 7 bases from J, with 14 bases between. This CDR3 has 13 amino acids. For the CDR3, the DNA is TGTGCCAGCAGCCCGACCATAGCGAATACGCAGTATTTT. Amino acid sequence: CASSPTIANTQYF.

V is TRBV2 and J is TRBJ2-3; D unclear. Germline CDR1 is SNHLY and CDR2 is FYNNEI. CDR3 length equals 15 residues. V lost 5 bases to trimming and J lost 1 base, with 13 bases between them. CDR3 nucleotide sequence: TGTGCCAGCAGTTCGGCTGGCTTCGGCACAGATACGCAGTATTTT. This gives the protein CASSSAGFGTDTQYF.

V gene TRBV7-2 combines with J gene TRBJ1-1, with a tentative D call TRBD1 (6 bases). Trimming removed 5 bases at V and 14 bases at J, with 24 bases between. The CDR3 is 14 residues long. Germline V CDR1 and CDR2: SGHTA, FQGNSA. The chain's CDR3 is CASSVGQRTAAEFF. Written as DNA, the CDR3 is TGTGCCAGCAGCGTTGGACAGAGGACCGCCGCAGAGTTCTTT.

This clonotype was counted ten times or more. The J gene is TRBJ1-5, the V gene TRBV19; 10 nucleotides align to TRBD1. The CDR3 is 16 amino acids. The V gene's germline CDR1 is LNHDA and CDR2 SQIVND (reference sequence). The V and J ends lost 6 bases and 5 bases, in that order; junction bases with no gene match: 10. The CDR3 bases are TGTGCCAGTAGCTTTCCGAAGACAGGGGGCTATCAGCCCCAGCATTTT. Protein product: CASSFPKTGGYQPQHF.

The V and J genes are TRBV11-3 and TRBJ2-7; no reliable D call. V gave up 3 bases and J gave up 2 bases, with 11 bases separating them. CDR3 length equals 14 residues. Germline lookup yields CDR1 SGHNT and CDR2 YENEEA. Here the CDR3 reads CASSFSSGPYEQYF. The DNA of the CDR3 is TGTGCCAGCAGCTTCAGCTCGGGTCCCTACGAGCAGTACTTC.

This rearrangement joins TRBV9 to TRBJ1-1; D uncertain. Per the germline V gene, CDR1 is SGDLS and CDR2 is YYNGEE. V was pared by 4 bases and J by 7 bases, with 8 bases between. The CDR3 length is 11 residues. The DNA for the CDR3 is TGTGCCAGCAGCTTGGAGATTGAAGCTTTCTTT. It specifies CASSLEIEAFF.

This clonotype was counted ten times or more. The chain employs TRBV20-1 and TRBJ2-1; TRBD2 agrees at 11 bases. The trim removed 2 bases at V and 9 bases at J, leaving 6 bases unmatched. Germline lookup yields CDR1 DFQATT and CDR2 SNEGSKA (reference sequence). There are 14 residues in the CDR3. The CDR3 DNA reads TGCAGTGCTAGACTAGTAGCGGGGGGGTTTGAGCAGTTCTTC. This sequence encodes CSARLVAGGFEQFF.

This clonotype showed up many times. V usage is TRBV30 and J usage is TRBJ1-6, with D possibly TRBD1 on 6 matching bases. The V and J ends lost 1 base and 0 bases respectively, with 13 bases between them. Germline assignment: CDR1 GTSNPN and CDR2 SVGIG (reference sequence). The CDR3 totals 17 residues. The CDR3 spells CAWSGLRDTSYNSPLHF. The CDR3 bases are TGTGCCTGGAGTGGACTTCGGGACACCTCCTATAATTCACCCCTCCACTTT.